The 21 T cell receptor beta chains listed next were all sequenced from one sample in a study of response to subunit inactivated influenza vaccine. TCRdb re-called the RT-PCR reads through MiXCR, storing one row per CDR3 protein. The top ten hold over 10% of the sample, which has about 520,000 distinct CDR3 sequences, about 7.2% seen once. Sequences were derived from PBMCs from blood, sampled less than 30 months after vaccination. The receptors come from a man in his fifties or sixties who received an inactivated influenza vaccine.

This clonotype was recorded at least ten times. This chain connects TRBV20-1 to TRBJ2-7, with D perhaps given as TRBD1 or TRBD2 (5 bases each). CDR1 DFQATT and CDR2 SNEGSKA come from the germline V gene (reference sequence). Trimming shortened V by 6 bases and J by 4 bases, and 13 bases separated the two germline ends. The length of the CDR3 is 12 residues. The CDR3: CSATRDLYEQYF. CDR3 nucleotides: TGCAGTGCCACCCGGGACCTTTACGAGCAGTACTTC.

This clonotype was observed at least ten times. The rearrangement links TRBV4-1 to TRBJ2-1; D uncertain. The ends were cut back, 0 bases at V and 9 bases at J, with 9 bases in the middle. Germline-derived CDR1 and CDR2 are MGHRA and YSYEKL. The CDR3 sequence is 13 residues long. In DNA form, the CDR3 reads TGCGCCAGCAGCCAAGATCGGGCCCTTGAGCAGTTCTTC. This sequence encodes CASSQDRALEQFF.

There are many counts of this clonotype. The CDR3 loop is CASSQNGDTGELFF. CDR3 DNA sequence: TGTGCCAGCAGCCAAAATGGGGACACCGGGGAGCTGTTTTTT. This chain joins TRBV4-2 and TRBJ2-2, with D uncertain. CDR1 is LGHNA and CDR2 is YNFKEQ in the germline V gene. CDR3 size: 14 residues. With 2 bases removed from V and 3 bases from J, the gap between germline ends came to 7 bases.

In its sample, this clonotype was seen a few times. This chain uses TRBV6-2 or TRBV6-3 with TRBJ1-2, with 7 bases matching TRBD1. V trimming: 7 bases; J trimming: 7 bases; junction bases outside the gene matches: 6. The CDR3 is 12 amino acids. Germline CDR1 is MNHEY and CDR2 is SVGEGT. As DNA, the CDR3 is TGTGCCAGCACCTACAGGGGTGTTGGCTACACCTTC. This encodes CASTYRGVGYTF.

Many counts were recorded for this clonotype. The chain couples TRBV29-1 to TRBJ2-2; maybe TRBD1 (6 bases). Germline CDR1 reads SQVTM; CDR2 reads ANQGSEA. The CDR3 spans 12 residues. Trimming shortened V by 6 bases and J by 6 bases, and 11 bases separated the two germline ends. The CDR3 DNA reads as TGCAGCGTAATACAGGGCCCCGGGGAGCTGTTTTTT. Its protein is CSVIQGPGELFF.

This clonotype was detected only a few times. The chain carries TRBV12-3 or TRBV12-4 and TRBJ2-7; D gene uncertain. Trimming cost V 3 bases and J 7 bases, with 16 bases left between them. The length of the CDR3 is 14 residues. This chain's CDR3 is CASSLLLLYSEQYF. CDR3 bases: TGTGCCAGCAGTTTGTTGCTATTGTATTCGGAGCAGTACTTC.

The chain combines TRBV6-2 or TRBV6-3 with TRBJ2-4, with TRBD2 matching over 8 bases. J lost 4 bases, V lost 6 bases, and 5 bases had no gene match. The CDR3 is 14 amino acids. CDR1 is MNHEY, CDR2 SVGEGT, per germline. The CDR3 sequence: CASSQPSGKNIQYF. In DNA, the CDR3 is TGTGCCAGCAGCCAACCTAGCGGGAAAAACATTCAGTACTTC.

The chain employs TRBV6-1 and TRBJ2-3, with 12 bases that match TRBD2. V dropped 4 bases and J dropped 4; count of bases not matched to a gene: 3. CDR1 is MNHNS, CDR2 SASEGT, per germline. This CDR3 is 15 amino acids long. The CDR3 sequence is CASSVLAGGADTQYF. In DNA, the CDR3 is TGTGCCAGCAGTGTCCTAGCGGGAGGGGCAGATACGCAGTATTTT.

The chain uses TRBV6-2 or TRBV6-3 and TRBJ1-5; no clear D. The germline V gene encodes CDR1 MNHEY and CDR2 SVGEGT. With 1 base removed from V and 6 bases from J, the gap between germline ends came to 4 bases. The CDR3 totals 12 residues. The DNA of the CDR3 is TGTGCCAGCAGTTACTTGAGTCAGCCCCAGCATTTT. This sequence encodes CASSYLSQPQHF.

The chain joins TRBV6-1 to TRBJ2-7, with 10 positions matching TRBD1. CDR3 length: 15 amino acids. Germline lookup yields CDR1 MNHNS and CDR2 SASEGT. After removal of 11 bases from V and 2 bases from J, the junction contained 12 bases not matched to a gene. CDR3 in DNA: TGTGCCTCCAAAAGGTCCGGACAGGGGGCCTACGAGCAGTACTTC. Amino acids: CASKRSGQGAYEQYF.

The table lists this clonotype with many counts. The chain carries TRBV3-1 and TRBJ2-3; D is perhaps TRBD2 (6 bases). The CDR3 has 19 amino acids. V was pared by 7 bases and J by 3 bases, with 29 bases between. CDR1 and CDR2 from the germline V gene are LGHDT and YNNKEL (reference sequence). The CDR3 loop is CASIPLGRGTSFKTDTQYF. In nucleotides, the CDR3 is TGTGCCAGCATCCCCCTCGGACGCGGGACGAGTTTTAAGACAGATACGCAGTATTTT.

The chain combines TRBV7-2 with TRBJ2-3; 10 bases are shared with TRBD2. This CDR3 region has 15 residues. Germline CDR1 SGHTA, CDR2 FQGNSA. V gave up 5 bases and J gave up 4 bases; unmatched junction bases: 6. CDR3 region: CASSPSGSGADTQYF. Here the CDR3 DNA reads TGTGCCAGCAGCCCTAGCGGGAGCGGCGCAGATACGCAGTATTTT.

Ten or more counts support this clonotype. This rearrangement joins TRBV10-3 to TRBJ2-1; maybe TRBD2 (6 bases). Germline assignment: CDR1 ENHRY and CDR2 SYGVKD. V lost 3 bases, J lost 5 bases, and 26 bases lay in between. The CDR3 covers 19 residues. This chain's CDR3 is CAISDHPRLGGEVDNEQFF. CDR3 nucleotides: TGTGCCATCAGTGACCACCCCAGACTGGGCGGGGAGGTTGACAATGAGCAGTTCTTC.

The chain joins TRBV9 to TRBJ2-1; TRBD2 aligns across 11 bases. In germline, CDR1 is SGDLS, CDR2 YYNGEE. V shed 3 bases, J shed 7 bases, and the junction held 6 bases outside the gene matches. The CDR3 is made up of 15 amino acids. The CDR3 loop reads CASSDGTSGPNEQFF. The CDR3 DNA is TGTGCCAGCAGCGACGGGACTAGCGGACCTAATGAGCAGTTCTTC.

This clonotype was detected many times. The chain joins TRBV6-2 or TRBV6-3 to TRBJ1-6, with 7 bases matching TRBD1. The CDR3 totals 17 residues. Germline lookup yields CDR1 MNHEY and CDR2 SVGEGT. V shed 7 bases and J 0 bases; nucleotides not matched to a gene: 9. The CDR3 spells CASTRPGQSSYNSPLHF. In DNA form, the CDR3 reads TGTGCCAGCACCAGGCCGGGACAGAGCTCCTATAATTCACCCCTCCACTTT.

This clonotype was seen a few times. V usage is TRBV28 and J usage is TRBJ2-5; 12 positions agree with TRBD2. After removal of 6 bases from V and 2 bases from J, the junction contained 4 bases not matched to a gene. This CDR3 is built from 15 residues. The germline gives CDR1 MDHEN, CDR2 SYDVKM. CDR3 bases: TGTGCCAGCAGCCCTAGCGGGGGGGGGCAAGAGACCCAGTACTTC. Translating gives CASSPSGGGQETQYF.

The V and J genes are TRBV7-3 and TRBJ2-2, with 7 positions matching TRBD1. Losses at the gene ends were 1 base for V and 6 bases for J; bases not matched to a gene: 8. Germline V gene sequence: CDR1 SGHTA, CDR2 FQGTGA. The CDR3 runs to 16 residues. The CDR3 sequence: CASSLSSGGRAGELFF. The CDR3 DNA is TGTGCCAGCAGCTTAAGTTCAGGGGGAAGAGCCGGGGAGCTGTTTTTT.

In its sample, this clonotype was seen many times. The gene calls are TRBV27 and TRBJ2-1; a weak D match, TRBD1 (6 bases). Deletions cut 3 bases from V and 10 bases from J, with 13 bases between. From germline, CDR1 is MNHEY and CDR2 SMNVEV (reference sequence). The CDR3 spans 13 residues. The CDR3 coding sequence is TGTGCCAGCAGTTTCGCTACAGGGCGCGAGCAGTTCTTC. Translation gives CASSFATGREQFF.

This clonotype has only a few counts. The chain uses TRBV24-1 and TRBJ1-5, with 10 bases identical to TRBD1. The CDR3 consists of 16 residues. Germline-derived CDR1 and CDR2 are KGHDR and SFDVKD. V was pared by 3 bases and J by 6 bases, with 7 bases of the junction left unmatched. The CDR3 sequence is CATSDPRQGAIQPQHF. The CDR3 nucleotides are TGTGCCACCAGTGATCCTCGACAGGGGGCCATTCAGCCCCAGCATTTT.

This clonotype was observed a few times. The CDR3 region has the DNA TGCAGCGTTGATGGGAAGGGACAGGGGTCGAGCGAGCAGTACTTC. Translated, it gives CSVDGKGQGSSEQYF. V usage is TRBV29-1 and J usage is TRBJ2-7; TRBD1 matches at 10 bases. J was trimmed by 6 bases and V by 3 bases; bases with no gene match: 11. The germline CDR1 and CDR2 sequences are SQVTM and ANQGSEA. This CDR3 comprises 15 residues.

This clonotype has just a few counts. This chain connects TRBV20-1 to TRBJ2-2; 13 bases line up with TRBD2. The ends lost 2 bases at V and 6 bases at J; junction bases unmatched: 3. The V gene's germline CDR1 is DFQATT and CDR2 SNEGSKA (reference sequence). The CDR3 spans 15 residues. CDR3 coding DNA: TGCAGTGCTAGACCGGGACTAGCGGGGTCCGGGGAGCTGTTTTTT. Protein: CSARPGLAGSGELFF.